Listed below are T cell receptor beta chains from one sample, sequenced in a study of blood T cells in healthy people across ages. TCRdb ran MiXCR on the 5' RACE reads and lists one entry per CDR3 protein. The sample holds fewer than 2,000,000 distinct CDR3 sequences, approximately 39% seen once. The material sequenced was blood. The receptors shown here come from a human donor in good health. Both conserved end residues are part of each CDR3. Each record gives: clone size, D gene, J gene, V gene, CDR3 DNA, CDR3 protein. The D gene is left open where the match is weak. Clone size is not always given. Where it is, it says once, few, many or a class for expanded clones.

NA NA TRBJ2-1 TRBV7-2 TGTGCCAGCAGCTTAGTCGGGGGATTCTACAATGAGCAGTTCTTC CASSLVGGFYNEQFF
NA NA TRBJ2-7 TRBV29-1 TGCAGCGTGGCCTGGAGGGGCGCGGAGCAGTACTTC CSVAWRGAEQYF
NA TRBD2 TRBJ2-3 TRBV20-1 TGCAGTGCTAGAGACCACCTACTAGCCGGGGGGGAGGATACGCAGTATTTT CSARDHLLAGGEDTQYF
many NA TRBJ2-1 TRBV7-2 TGTGCCAGCAGCTCAGGATACAGTGACAATGAGCAGTTCTTC CASSSGYSDNEQFF
few TRBD1 TRBJ1-4 TRBV6-5 TGTGCCAGCAGACCGGGACAGCGTAATGAAAAACTGTTTTTT CASRPGQRNEKLFF
NA TRBD1 TRBJ2-4 TRBV20-1 TGCAGTCATAGACAGGGGACGAAGCAGTACTTC CSHRQGTKQYF
NA NA TRBJ2-1 TRBV4-3 TGCGCCAGCAGCCACGGGATAGGAGGCGATGAGCAGTTCTTC CASSHGIGGDEQFF
NA NA TRBJ2-1 TRBV5-1 TGCGCCAGCAGCTTGTATGCCCCTAGGGAGAGCTCCTACAATGAGCAGTTCTTC CASSLYAPRESSYNEQFF
NA NA TRBJ1-2 TRBV15 TGTGCCACCAGCAGAGGGTTCGAGGGCAGCGGCGGCTACACCTTC CATSRGFEGSGGYTF
NA NA TRBJ2-1 TRBV29-1 TGCAGCGTTGGGGCCTTGGGGGGGCTAACCTACAATGAGCAGTTCTTC CSVGALGGLTYNEQFF
few NA TRBJ1-6 TRBV18 TGTGCCAGCTCAGAAACGACAGGAATGGATTCACCCCTCCACTTT CASSETTGMDSPLHF
few NA TRBJ2-6 TRBV6-1 TGTGCCACTATCGGGGGCCACTCTGGGGCCAACGTCCTGACTTTC CATIGGHSGANVLTF
few NA TRBJ1-5 TRBV7-2 TGTGCCAGCAGCTTAGCAGGTCACGATCAGCCCCAGCATTTT CASSLAGHDQPQHF
few TRBD1 TRBJ2-7 TRBV5-4 TGTGCCAGCAGCTCCAGGGGGTTGAACTCCTACGAGCAGTACTTC CASSSRGLNSYEQYF
NA TRBD1 TRBJ2-7 TRBV20-1 TGCAGCCGCTCCCTCCAGGGACAGGGAGGCGTGCAGTACTTC CSRSLQGQGGVQYF
NA TRBD1 TRBJ2-1 TRBV19 TGTGCCAGTAGTATACCGGGACAGAGGACCAATGAGCAGTTCTTC CASSIPGQRTNEQFF
NA TRBD1 TRBJ2-3 TRBV12-3/TRBV12-4 TGTGCCAGCAGTTTAGGTCCGGGACAGGGGTTATCAGATACGCAGTATTTT CASSLGPGQGLSDTQYF
NA NA TRBJ2-3 TRBV7-9 TGTGCCAGCCTTCTCGGCAGCACAGATACGCAGTATTTT CASLLGSTDTQYF
few TRBD1 TRBJ1-2 TRBV29-1 TGCAGCGTCCAACAACAGGGGGCAGCTAACTATGGCTACACCTTC CSVQQQGAANYGYTF
NA NA TRBJ2-3 TRBV6-5 TGTGCCAGCAGTTACACGCGCTACGGGGCCTCCACAGATACGCAGTATTTT CASSYTRYGASTDTQYF
few NA TRBJ1-2 TRBV9 TGTGCCAGCAGCGCCGACGGACAGCCAACAGCTAACTATGGCTACACCTTC CASSADGQPTANYGYTF
NA NA TRBJ1-1 TRBV6-5 TGTGCCAGCAGTTACGCGGGGCTTGGCACTGAAGCTTTCTTT CASSYAGLGTEAFF
NA NA TRBJ1-2 TRBV4-1 TGCGCCAGCAGCCCCGGTAGTTTCGGGGACTATGGCTACACCTTC CASSPGSFGDYGYTF
NA NA TRBJ2-3 TRBV4-1 TGCGCCAGCAGCCAAGAGGGAACGAGGGGGGGCACAGATACGCAGTATTTT CASSQEGTRGGTDTQYF
NA NA TRBJ2-1 TRBV7-2 TGTGCCAGCAGCTTAGCACGGACAGCCCTTGGCTACGAGCAGTTCTTC CASSLARTALGYEQFF
NA TRBD2 TRBJ2-3 TRBV15 TGTGCCACCAGCAGAGATCCCCCGCGGACTAGTTTTCTTTCCACACATACGCAGTATTTT CATSRDPPRTSFLSTHTQYF
NA TRBD1 TRBJ2-1 TRBV28 TGTGCCAGCAGTCACGGACAGGCCCTACAGTACAATGAGCAGTTCTTC CASSHGQALQYNEQFF
NA NA TRBJ1-2 TRBV6-5 TGTGCCAGCAGTTACTTGGGCGAGTTCGGAGGCTACACCTTC CASSYLGEFGGYTF
NA TRBD1 TRBJ1-5 TRBV5-5 TGTGCCAGCAGCTTTGCAGGGGGGGTTAATCAGCCCCAGCATTTT CASSFAGGVNQPQHF
NA NA TRBJ2-1 TRBV7-8 TGTGCCAGCAGCTTAGAAGTTTGGGGGGACAATGAGCAGTTCTTC CASSLEVWGDNEQFF